This TCR beta chain derives from a study of OX40 agonist ivuxolimab in advanced cancers. Generated by immunoSEQ multiplex PCR, the TCRdb table keeps only in-frame clones and is missing some. The sample includes about 47,000 clones, about 80% seen only once; the top ten take under 2%. Trimming took 7 bases from V and 4 from J, leaving 10 bases between them. Germline loops: CDR1 LNHDA, CDR2 SQIVND (reference sequence). CDR3 length: 13 amino acids. The starting material was CD4+ or CD8+ T cells sorted from blood, obtained in a trial of the OX40 agonist ivuxolimab. This rearrangement joins TRBV19 to TRBJ2-2; D ambiguous. This TCR was recovered from an adult with an advanced solid tumor such as melanoma, head and neck, liver or kidney cancer. CDR3 in amino acids: CASTTDRTGELFF. DNA of the CDR3: TGTGCCAGTACCACCGACCGCACCGGGGAGCTGTTTTTT.